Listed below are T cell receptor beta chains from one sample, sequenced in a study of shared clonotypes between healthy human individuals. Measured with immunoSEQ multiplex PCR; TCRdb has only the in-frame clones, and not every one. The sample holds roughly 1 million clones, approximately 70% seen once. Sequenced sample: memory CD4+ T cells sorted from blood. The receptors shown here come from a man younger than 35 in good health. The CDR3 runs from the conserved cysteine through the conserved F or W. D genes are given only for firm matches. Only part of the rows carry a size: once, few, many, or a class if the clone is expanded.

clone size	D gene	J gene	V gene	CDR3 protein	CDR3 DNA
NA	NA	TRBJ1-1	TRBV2	CASSPRHQNTEAFF	TGTGCCAGCAGCCCCCGACACCAGAACACTGAAGCTTTCTTT
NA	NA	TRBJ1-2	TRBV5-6	CASSLGVSNYGYTF	TGTGCCAGCAGCTTGGGGGTCTCTAACTATGGCTACACCTTC
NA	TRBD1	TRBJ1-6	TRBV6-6	CASSYPTGEVLSPLHF	TGTGCCAGCAGTTACCCTACAGGGGAGGTGTTATCACCCCTCCACTTT
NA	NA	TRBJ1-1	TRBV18	CASSPPQGLNTEAFF	TGTGCCAGCTCACCACCTCAGGGGTTGAACACTGAAGCTTTCTTT
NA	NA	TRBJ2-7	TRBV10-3	CAISTGGPYEQYF	TGTGCCATCTCGACCGGGGGGCCGTACGAGCAGTACTTC
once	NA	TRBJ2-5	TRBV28	CASSLLQGRRAETQYF	TGTGCCAGCAGTTTATTGCAGGGGCGGAGGGCAGAGACCCAGTACTTC
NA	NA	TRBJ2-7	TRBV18	CASSRQEDEQYF	TGTGCCAGCTCAAGACAGGAAGACGAGCAGTACTTC
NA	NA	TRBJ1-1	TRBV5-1	CASSSGQLNTEAFF	TGCGCCAGCAGCTCCGGACAATTGAACACTGAAGCTTTCTTT
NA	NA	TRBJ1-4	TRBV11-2	CASSLGSGAANEKLFF	TGTGCCAGCAGCCTAGGGTCGGGGGCGGCTAATGAAAAACTGTTTTTT
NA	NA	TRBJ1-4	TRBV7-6	CASSFGGRGSNEKLFF	TGTGCCAGCAGCTTCGGGGGGCGCGGGTCTAATGAAAAACTGTTTTTT
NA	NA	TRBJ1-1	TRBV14	CASSPRAGVNTEAFF	TGTGCCAGCAGCCCCAGGGCGGGTGTGAACACTGAAGCTTTCTTT
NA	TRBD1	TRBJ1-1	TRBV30	CAWSGTGRPEAFF	TGTGCCTGGAGTGGGACAGGGCGGCCTGAAGCTTTCTTT
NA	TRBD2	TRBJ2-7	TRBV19	CASSGKTSGLSSYEQYF	TGTGCCAGTTCAGGAAAGACTAGCGGGCTTAGCTCCTACGAGCAGTACTTC
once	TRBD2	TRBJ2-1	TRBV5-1	CASSFLAGGQFKQFF	TGCGCCAGCAGCTTCTTAGCGGGAGGGCAGTTCAAGCAGTTCTTC
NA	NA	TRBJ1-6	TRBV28	CASSIPDSFNSPLHF	TGTGCCAGCAGTATCCCGGACAGCTTTAATTCACCCCTCCACTTT
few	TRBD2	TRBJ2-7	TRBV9	CASSQAGFGEQYF	TGTGCCAGCAGCCAAGCGGGGTTCGGCGAGCAGTACTTC
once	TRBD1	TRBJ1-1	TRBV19	CASSQQGGTEAFF	TGTGCCAGTAGTCAACAGGGGGGCACTGAAGCTTTCTTT
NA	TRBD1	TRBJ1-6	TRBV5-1	CASSLDRGMNSPLHF	TGCGCCAGCAGCCTGGACAGGGGAATGAATTCACCCCTCCACTTT
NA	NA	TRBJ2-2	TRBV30	CAWTSDRNTGELFF	TGTGCCTGGACCTCAGACAGGAACACCGGGGAGCTGTTTTTT
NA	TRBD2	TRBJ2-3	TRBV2	CASSEAGTSGRNTQYF	TGTGCCAGCAGTGAAGCCGGGACTAGCGGGAGAAATACGCAGTATTTT
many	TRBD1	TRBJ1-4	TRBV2	CASSFGTLQGELFF	TGTGCCAGCAGTTTCGGGACACTTCAGGGGGAACTGTTTTTT
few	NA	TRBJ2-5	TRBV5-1	CASSRDSGETQYF	TGCGCCAGCAGCCGGGACTCGGGTGAGACCCAGTACTTC
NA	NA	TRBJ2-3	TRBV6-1	CASSLDSGITDTQYF	TGTGCCAGCAGTTTGGACTCAGGAATCACAGATACGCAGTATTTT
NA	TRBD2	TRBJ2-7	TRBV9	CASSGLAGSYEQYF	TGTGCCAGCAGCGGACTAGCGGGGTCGTACGAGCAGTACTTC
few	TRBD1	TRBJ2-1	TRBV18	CASSQGTGNNQFF	TGTGCCAGCTCACAAGGGACAGGGAATAATCAGTTCTTC
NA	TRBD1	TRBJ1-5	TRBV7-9	CASSPDRDGQPQHF	TGTGCCAGCAGCCCCGACAGGGACGGTCAGCCCCAGCATTTT
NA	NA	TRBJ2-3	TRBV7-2	CASSFANPQRVTDTQYF	TGTGCCAGCAGCTTCGCCAACCCCCAGCGGGTCACAGATACGCAGTATTTT
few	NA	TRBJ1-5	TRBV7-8	CASSLNNQPQHF	TGTGCCAGCAGCTTGAACAATCAGCCCCAGCATTTT
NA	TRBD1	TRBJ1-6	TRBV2	CASILDRGLNNSPLHF	TGTGCCAGCATCCTCGACAGGGGCCTGAATAATTCACCCCTCCACTTT
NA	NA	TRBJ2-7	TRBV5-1	CASREREWDHEQYF	TGCGCCAGCAGAGAAAGGGAATGGGATCACGAGCAGTACTTC
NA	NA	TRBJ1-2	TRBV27	CASSLGGNGYTF	TGTGCCAGCAGTTTAGGTGGGAATGGCTACACCTTC
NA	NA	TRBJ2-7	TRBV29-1	CSVVPTGSYEQYF	TGCAGCGTTGTTCCTACAGGTTCCTACGAGCAGTACTTC
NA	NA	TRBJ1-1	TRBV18	CASSPPRGITEAFF	TGTGCCAGCTCACCACCCCGGGGCATAACTGAAGCTTTCTTT
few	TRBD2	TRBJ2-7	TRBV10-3	CAISSLGLAAYEQYF	TGTGCCATCAGTTCATTGGGTCTAGCGGCCTACGAGCAGTACTTC
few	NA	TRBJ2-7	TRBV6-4	CASSDPKGEQYF	TGTGCCAGCAGTGACCCCAAGGGAGAGCAGTACTTC
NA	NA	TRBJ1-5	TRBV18	CASSPNRDQPQHF	TGTGCCAGCTCACCCAACAGGGATCAGCCCCAGCATTTT
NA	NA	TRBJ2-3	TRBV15	CATSRGVGQHTDTQYF	TGTGCCACCAGCAGAGGAGTTGGACAACACACAGATACGCAGTATTTT
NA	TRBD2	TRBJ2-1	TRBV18	CASSSGLAQTNEQFF	TGTGCCAGCTCCTCGGGACTAGCGCAAACTAATGAGCAGTTCTTC
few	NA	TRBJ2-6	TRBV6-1	CASSDVTGSSGANVLTF	TGTGCCAGCAGTGATGTGACGGGGTCCTCTGGGGCCAACGTCCTGACTTTC